This entry describes one T cell receptor beta chain. Germline V gene lookup returns CDR1 GTSNPN and CDR2 SVGIG (reference sequence). The CDR3 covers 13 residues. The ends lost 4 bases at V and 3 bases at J; junction bases unmatched: 4. This entry belongs to a study of blood T cell repertoires in COVID-19. Study at large: The United States, Italy and Spain supplied acute and convalescent COVID-19 samples. PBMCs, B-cell-depleted T cells, or T cells provided the cDNA or gDNA that made up the material.

Seattle's cohort entered during active infection and was followed longitudinally. As processed by the authors: From reference gene primer amplification, estimates of nucleated cell counts were derived. Profiled with immunoSEQ multiplex PCR; TCRdb holds only in-frame clones, not every one. D and trimming were read from the DNA, whereas the V and J calls and clone size are those reported in that table. The sample lists some 120,000 clones, 81% occurring once. The clonotype comes from a man aged 25-40 years with COVID-19, enrolled during active disease. The specimen was peripheral blood. V is TRBV30 and J is TRBJ1-2; 8 bases align to TRBD1. The CDR3 sequence: CAWNPGQDYGYTF. The CDR3 bases are TGTGCCTGGAACCCGGGACAGGACTATGGCTACACCTTC.